These 18 T cell receptor beta chains came from one sample sequenced in a study of response to subunit inactivated influenza vaccine (dated by TCRdb to the late 2010s). Library preparation used RT-PCR. Sequencing took place on an Illumina HiSeq 2500. TCRdb reprocessed the public reads (quality trimming at Q25 with fastp, clone calling with MiXCR) and kept in-frame beta chains. Each CDR3 protein gets just one entry, which takes the most common genes and DNA from the rows behind it. The sample table holds approximately 530,000 distinct CDR3 sequences, of which 13% were seen once. The top ten clones comprise around 13% of the sample. Taken with the paper, the label for time point translates to: approximately 40 days after influenza vaccine administration. The source was PBMCs from blood, collected roughly 46 days after vaccination. The origin of the receptors is a man in his forties or fifties who received an inactivated influenza vaccine. Donor details come from another sample of the same person, matched by shared clones.

J is TRBJ2-2 and V is TRBV4-1; a possible D gene is TRBD2 (5 bases). Deletions cut 4 bases from V and 3 bases from J, with 18 bases between. The CDR3 runs 17 residues. CDR1 and CDR2 from the germline V gene are MGHRA and YSYEKL. The DNA for the CDR3 is TGCGCCAGCAGCCGCACCTGGGAGAGAAAGGACACCGGGGAGCTGTTTTTT. Translated: CASSRTWERKDTGELFF.

The chain carries TRBV20-1 and TRBJ2-2; 7 bases fit TRBD1. The V gene's germline CDR1 is DFQATT and CDR2 SNEGSKA (reference sequence). The ends lost 6 bases at V and 0 bases at J; junction bases unmatched: 4. The CDR3 covers 14 residues. The CDR3 DNA reads as TGCAGTGCCAAGGACAGGACGAACACCGGGGAGCTGTTTTTT. It yields the protein CSAKDRTNTGELFF.

This clonotype was detected once. The CDR3 is CASSSGPKMYF. The CDR3 nucleotides are TGTGCCAGCAGTTCCGGGCCTAAGATGTACTTC. The V gene is TRBV7-9, the J gene TRBJ2-7; no clear D. Trimming pared 6 bases from V and 12 bases from J, leaving 15 bases between. The germline CDR1 and CDR2 sequences are SEHNR and FQNEAQ (reference sequence). This CDR3 is built from 11 residues.

This chain links TRBV6-2 or TRBV6-3 with TRBJ1-5, with D uncertain. CDR3 length: 12 residues. Per germline, CDR1 MNHEY and CDR2 SVGEGT. Trimming left V 6 bases short and J 5 bases short, with 8 bases between. The CDR3 spells CASRHGDQPQHF. CDR3 DNA sequence: TGTGCCAGCAGGCACGGGGATCAGCCCCAGCATTTT.

This clonotype was observed a handful of times. The gene calls are TRBV12-3 or TRBV12-4 and TRBJ2-2; TRBD2 matches at 9 bases. The CDR3 totals 14 residues. With 8 bases clipped from V and 3 bases from J, the junction kept 4 bases outside the gene matches. The DNA of the CDR3 is TGTGCCAGCGGCAGCGGGAGGTACACCGGGGAGCTGTTTTTT. It is translated as CASGSGRYTGELFF.

This clonotype came up a few times. The V and J genes are TRBV10-3 and TRBJ1-1; TRBD1 is a possible D gene (5 bases). Trimming left V 1 base short and J 6 bases short, with 18 bases between. The CDR3 runs 16 residues. Germline lookup yields CDR1 ENHRY and CDR2 SYGVKD. In DNA form, the CDR3 reads TGTGCCATCAGTGAGTTCTCACTGTCTCAGGGCCCTGAAGCTTTCTTT. Its protein product is CAISEFSLSQGPEAFF.

Turning to this clonotype: The final CDR3 position lacks the conserved phenylalanine or tryptophan, pointing to a likely read error. The CDR3 protein is CATSDPTSGSVHEQFL. DNA of the CDR3: TGTGCCACCAGTGATCCTACTAGCGGGAGTGTCCATGAGCAGTTCCTC. The chain combines TRBV24-1 with TRBJ2-1; 11 nucleotides line up with TRBD2. The CDR3 has 16 residues. V lost 3 bases to trimming and J lost 8 bases; unmatched junction nucleotides: 8. The germline V gene encodes CDR1 KGHDR and CDR2 SFDVKD.

This clonotype has ten or more counts. The CDR3 DNA follows: TGTGCCATCAGTGAGTCTAATTACAATGAGCAGTTCTTC. It codes for CAISESNYNEQFF. The chain joins TRBV10-3 to TRBJ2-1; D is unclear. The CDR3 loop spans 13 amino acids. The germline V gene has CDR1 ENHRY and CDR2 SYGVKD. Trimming shortened V by 0 bases and J by 4 bases, and 4 bases separated the two germline ends.

Only a few counts were recorded for this clonotype. This chain connects TRBV12-3 or TRBV12-4 to TRBJ2-5, with 9 bases lining up with TRBD1. V trimming: 4 bases; J trimming: 5 bases; junction bases outside the gene matches: 5. The CDR3 runs to 14 residues. The CDR3 DNA is TGTGCCAGCAGTTACACAGGGGGCGAGGAGACCCAGTACTTC. It translates to CASSYTGGEETQYF.

The V gene is TRBV6-2 or TRBV6-3, the J gene TRBJ1-5; D uncertain. The V end lost 5 bases, the J end lost 0 bases, and 11 bases lay between the germline ends. The CDR3 extends over 15 amino acids. The V gene's germline CDR1 is MNHEY and CDR2 SVGEGT. The CDR3 protein is CASSDTEDSNQPQHF. The CDR3 nucleotides read TGTGCCAGCAGTGATACAGAGGATAGCAATCAGCCCCAGCATTTT.

This clonotype appeared a few times. This chain uses TRBV29-1 with TRBJ2-7, with 8 positions matching TRBD1. The CDR3 totals 13 residues. Germline CDR1 is SQVTM and CDR2 is ANQGSEA. Losses at the gene ends were 4 bases for V and 5 bases for J; bases not matched to a gene: 7. CDR3 sequence: CSVADRASNEQYF. The DNA for the CDR3 is TGCAGCGTTGCGGACAGGGCAAGCAACGAGCAGTACTTC.

The chain employs TRBV20-1 and TRBJ2-7; 11 nucleotides line up with TRBD2. J was trimmed by 7 bases and V by 7 bases; bases with no gene match: 9. Looked up from germline, CDR1 is DFQATT and CDR2 is SNEGSKA (reference sequence). This CDR3 has 13 amino acids. The CDR3 reads CSGGTSGRKEQYF. The CDR3 DNA sequence: TGCAGTGGTGGGACTAGCGGTAGGAAAGAGCAGTACTTC.

The chain carries TRBV6-2 or TRBV6-3 and TRBJ2-3; maybe TRBD2 (6 bases). Germline V gene data show CDR1 as MNHEY and CDR2 as SVGEGT. V was cut by 5 bases and J by 7 bases, with 16 bases left in between. This CDR3 has 14 amino acids. DNA for the CDR3: TGTGCCAGCAGTCAAGAGGCGGGATGGTATACGCAGTATTTT. Amino acids: CASSQEAGWYTQYF.

This clonotype was counted a few times. The rearrangement links TRBV9 to TRBJ2-7; 7 positions match TRBD2. The CDR3 has 15 amino acids. Germline CDR1 SGDLS, CDR2 YYNGEE. V lost 2 bases, J lost 2 bases, and 7 bases stayed unmatched. For the CDR3, the DNA is TGTGCCAGCAGCGTGAGCGGGAAAACCCCCTACGAGCAGTACTTC. Its translation is CASSVSGKTPYEQYF. Supplemented by reference TRBV9 and TRBJ2-7, the full variable domain reads DSGVTQTPKHLITATGQRVTLRCSPRSGDLSVYWYQQSLDQGLQFLIQYYNGEERAKGNILERFSAQQFPDLHSELNLSSLELGDSALYFCASSVSGKTPYEQYFGPGTRLTVT.

A few counts support this clonotype. The V and J genes are TRBV5-1 and TRBJ1-4, with TRBD1 matching 7 bases. CDR1 and CDR2 (germline): SGHRS, YFSETQ. J lost 10 bases, V lost 9 bases, and 18 bases had no gene match. The CDR3 contains 15 residues. CDR3 bases: TGCGCCACCTCGTTTTCGACAGGGCGGGAGAGAAAACTGTTTTTT. Translated: CATSFSTGRERKLFF.

The gene calls are TRBV11-3 and TRBJ2-3; D gene unclear. Trimming pared 5 bases from V and 6 bases from J, leaving 12 bases between. The CDR3 extends over 13 amino acids. CDR1 is SGHNT, CDR2 YENEEA, per germline. The DNA of the CDR3 is TGTGCCAGCAGCGCCTACAAGACCGATACGCAGTATTTT. Residues: CASSAYKTDTQYF.

This chain links TRBV30 with TRBJ2-7, with unresolved D. This CDR3 comprises 12 residues. CDR1 GTSNPN and CDR2 SVGIG come from the germline V gene (reference sequence). Trimming pared 0 bases from V and 5 bases from J, leaving 8 bases between. CDR3 sequence reads: CAWSVIPDEQYF. CDR3 bases: TGTGCCTGGAGTGTAATCCCCGACGAGCAGTACTTC.

This clonotype turned up a few times. The chain uses TRBV4-2 and TRBJ1-2, with D uncertain. The CDR3 is made up of 14 amino acids. Looked up from germline, CDR1 is LGHNA and CDR2 is YNFKEQ. V lost 5 bases, J lost 2 bases, and 12 bases lay in between. The CDR3 coding sequence is TGTGCCAGCAGCGCCCGGACGGCGAACTATGGCTACACCTTC. As protein: CASSARTANYGYTF.